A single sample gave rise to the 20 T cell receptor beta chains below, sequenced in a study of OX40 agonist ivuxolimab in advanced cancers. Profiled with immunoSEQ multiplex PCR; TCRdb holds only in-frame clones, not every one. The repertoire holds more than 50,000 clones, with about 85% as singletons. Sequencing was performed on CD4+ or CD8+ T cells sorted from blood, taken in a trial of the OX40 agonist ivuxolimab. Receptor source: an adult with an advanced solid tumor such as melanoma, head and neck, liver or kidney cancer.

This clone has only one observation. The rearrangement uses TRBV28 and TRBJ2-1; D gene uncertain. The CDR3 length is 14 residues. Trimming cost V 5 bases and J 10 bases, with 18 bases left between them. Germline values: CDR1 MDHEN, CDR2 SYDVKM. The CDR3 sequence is CASSQNLPSAEQFF. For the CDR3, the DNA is TGTGCCAGCAGTCAGAACTTACCAAGCGCGGAGCAGTTCTTC.

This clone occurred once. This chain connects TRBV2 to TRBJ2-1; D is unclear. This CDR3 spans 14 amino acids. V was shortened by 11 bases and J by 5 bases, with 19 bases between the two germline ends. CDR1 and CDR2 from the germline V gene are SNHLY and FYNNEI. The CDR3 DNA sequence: TGTGCCGTCGCCCCCCTCGCTGGGAACAATGAGCAGTTCTTC. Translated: CAVAPLAGNNEQFF.

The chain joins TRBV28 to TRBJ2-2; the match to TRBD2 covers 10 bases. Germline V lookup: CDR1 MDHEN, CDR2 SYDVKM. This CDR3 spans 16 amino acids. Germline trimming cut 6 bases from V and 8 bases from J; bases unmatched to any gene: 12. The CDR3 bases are TGTGCCAGCAGAAGAAACCTAGCGGGAGAAGGAGGGGAGCTGTTTTTT. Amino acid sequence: CASRRNLAGEGGELFF.

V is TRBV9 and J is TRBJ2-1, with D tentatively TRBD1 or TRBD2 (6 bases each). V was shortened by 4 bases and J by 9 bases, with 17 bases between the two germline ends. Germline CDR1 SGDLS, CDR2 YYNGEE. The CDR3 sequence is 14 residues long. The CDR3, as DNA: TGTGCCAGCAGCTTAGCATCAGGGGAGGCTGAGCAGTTCTTC. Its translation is CASSLASGEAEQFF.

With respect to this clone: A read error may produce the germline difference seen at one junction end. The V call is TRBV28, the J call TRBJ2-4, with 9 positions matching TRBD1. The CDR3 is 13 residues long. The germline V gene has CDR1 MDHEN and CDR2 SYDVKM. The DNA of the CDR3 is TGTGCCAGCAACACGCAGGAGGGACAGGGCGCCAATTTC. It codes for CASNTQEGQGANF.

CDR3 sequence (DNA): TGTGCCAGTAGTATCCAGGGACAGGGACATTCGGACGGAAACACCATATATTTT. Its translation: CASSIQGQGHSDGNTIYF. The gene calls are TRBV19 and TRBJ1-3, with 9 nucleotides matching TRBD1. Germline loops: CDR1 LNHDA, CDR2 SQIVND (reference sequence). The CDR3 totals 18 residues. With V trimmed by 3 bases and J by 4 bases, 13 bases remained unmatched.

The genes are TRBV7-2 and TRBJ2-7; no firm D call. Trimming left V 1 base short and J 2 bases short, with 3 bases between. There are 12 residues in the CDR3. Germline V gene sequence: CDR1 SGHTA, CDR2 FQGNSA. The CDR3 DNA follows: TGTGCCAGCAGCTTAGTGCCCTACGAGCAGTACTTC. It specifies CASSLVPYEQYF.

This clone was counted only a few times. The CDR3 spells CASRAGYTF. The CDR3 region has the DNA TGTGCCAGTCGGGCCGGCTACACCTTC. V and J are TRBV2 and TRBJ1-2; no definite D call. The V gene lost 9 bases and the J gene lost 8 bases, with 7 bases spanning the gap. Per the germline V gene, CDR1 is SNHLY and CDR2 is FYNNEI. The CDR3 runs to 9 residues.

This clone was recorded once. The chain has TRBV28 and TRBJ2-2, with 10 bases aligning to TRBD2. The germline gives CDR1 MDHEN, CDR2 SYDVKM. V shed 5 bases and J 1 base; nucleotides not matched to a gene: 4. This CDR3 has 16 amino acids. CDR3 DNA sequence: TGTGCCAGCAGTCTAAGGACTAGCGGGAACACCGGGGAGCTGTTTTTT. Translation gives CASSLRTSGNTGELFF.

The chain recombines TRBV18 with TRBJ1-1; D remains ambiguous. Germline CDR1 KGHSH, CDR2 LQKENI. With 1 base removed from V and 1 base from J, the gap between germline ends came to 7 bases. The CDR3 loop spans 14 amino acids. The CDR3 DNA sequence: TGTGCCAGCTCACCACTGGCCAAGAACACTGAAGCTTTCTTT. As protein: CASSPLAKNTEAFF.

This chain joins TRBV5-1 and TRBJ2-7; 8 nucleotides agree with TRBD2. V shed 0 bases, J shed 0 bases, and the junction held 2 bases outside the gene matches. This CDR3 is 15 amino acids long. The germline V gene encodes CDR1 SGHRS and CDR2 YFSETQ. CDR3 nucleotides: TGCGCCAGCAGCTTGGACGGGAGGGACTCCTACGAGCAGTACTTC. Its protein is CASSLDGRDSYEQYF.

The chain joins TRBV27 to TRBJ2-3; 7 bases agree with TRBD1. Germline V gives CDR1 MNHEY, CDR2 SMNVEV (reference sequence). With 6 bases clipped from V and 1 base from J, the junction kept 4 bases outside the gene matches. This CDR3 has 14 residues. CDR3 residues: CASRLTGGTDTQYF. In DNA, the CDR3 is TGTGCCAGCAGACTTACAGGGGGCACAGATACGCAGTATTTT.

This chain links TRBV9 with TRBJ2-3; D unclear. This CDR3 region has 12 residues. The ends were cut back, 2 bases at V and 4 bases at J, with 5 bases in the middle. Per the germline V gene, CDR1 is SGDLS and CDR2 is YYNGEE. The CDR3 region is CASSVGADTQYF. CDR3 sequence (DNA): TGTGCCAGCAGCGTTGGAGCAGATACGCAGTATTTT.

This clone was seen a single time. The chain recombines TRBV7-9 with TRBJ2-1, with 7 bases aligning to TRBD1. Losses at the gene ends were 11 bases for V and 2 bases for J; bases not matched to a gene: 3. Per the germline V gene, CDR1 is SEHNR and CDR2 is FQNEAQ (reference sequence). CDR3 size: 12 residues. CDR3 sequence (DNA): TGTGCCCCGGGGACAGCCTACAATGAGCAGTTCTTC. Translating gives CAPGTAYNEQFF.

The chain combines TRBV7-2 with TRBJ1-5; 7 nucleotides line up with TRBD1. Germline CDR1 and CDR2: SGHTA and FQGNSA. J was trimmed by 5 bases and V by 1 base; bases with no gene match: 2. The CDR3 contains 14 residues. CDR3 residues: CASSLGQGDQPQHF. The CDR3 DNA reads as TGTGCCAGCAGCTTAGGACAGGGAGATCAGCCCCAGCATTTT.

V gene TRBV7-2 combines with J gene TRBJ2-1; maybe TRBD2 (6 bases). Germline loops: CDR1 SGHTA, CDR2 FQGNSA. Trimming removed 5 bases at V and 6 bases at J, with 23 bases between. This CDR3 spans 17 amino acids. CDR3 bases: TGTGCCAGCAGCCCCCATTTATTCAAGGGACTGGGCAATGAGCAGTTCTTC. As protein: CASSPHLFKGLGNEQFF.

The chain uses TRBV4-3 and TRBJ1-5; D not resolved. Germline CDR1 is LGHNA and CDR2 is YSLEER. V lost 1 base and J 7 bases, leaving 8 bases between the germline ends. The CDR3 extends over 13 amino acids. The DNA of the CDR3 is TGCGCCAGCAGCCAAGTCGTATCACAGCCCCAGCATTTT. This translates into CASSQVVSQPQHF.

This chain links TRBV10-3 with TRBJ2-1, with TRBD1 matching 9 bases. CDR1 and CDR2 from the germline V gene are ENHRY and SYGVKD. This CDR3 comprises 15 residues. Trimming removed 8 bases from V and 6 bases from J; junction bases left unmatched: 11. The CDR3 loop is CAIRDSKQGANEQFF. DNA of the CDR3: TGTGCCATCCGGGATTCTAAACAGGGGGCCAATGAGCAGTTCTTC.

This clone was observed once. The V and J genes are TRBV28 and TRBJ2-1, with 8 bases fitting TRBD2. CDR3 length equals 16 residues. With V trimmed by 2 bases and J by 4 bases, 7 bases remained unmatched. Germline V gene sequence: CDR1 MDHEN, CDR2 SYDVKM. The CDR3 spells CASSLVASGYYNEQFF. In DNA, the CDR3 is TGTGCCAGCAGTTTAGTCGCTAGCGGGTATTACAATGAGCAGTTCTTC. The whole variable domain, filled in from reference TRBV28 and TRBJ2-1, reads DVKVTQSSRYLVKRTGEKVFLECVQDMDHENMFWYRQDPGLGLRLIYFSYDVKMKEKGDIPEGYSVSREKKERFSLILESASTNQTSMYLCASSLVASGYYNEQFFGPGTRLTVL.

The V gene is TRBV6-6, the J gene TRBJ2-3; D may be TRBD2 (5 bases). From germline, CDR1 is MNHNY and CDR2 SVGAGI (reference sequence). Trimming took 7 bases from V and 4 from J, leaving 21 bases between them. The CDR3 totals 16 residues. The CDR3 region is CASIHQRRPGSDTQYF. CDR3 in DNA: TGTGCCAGCATTCACCAGCGGAGACCTGGATCAGATACGCAGTATTTT.